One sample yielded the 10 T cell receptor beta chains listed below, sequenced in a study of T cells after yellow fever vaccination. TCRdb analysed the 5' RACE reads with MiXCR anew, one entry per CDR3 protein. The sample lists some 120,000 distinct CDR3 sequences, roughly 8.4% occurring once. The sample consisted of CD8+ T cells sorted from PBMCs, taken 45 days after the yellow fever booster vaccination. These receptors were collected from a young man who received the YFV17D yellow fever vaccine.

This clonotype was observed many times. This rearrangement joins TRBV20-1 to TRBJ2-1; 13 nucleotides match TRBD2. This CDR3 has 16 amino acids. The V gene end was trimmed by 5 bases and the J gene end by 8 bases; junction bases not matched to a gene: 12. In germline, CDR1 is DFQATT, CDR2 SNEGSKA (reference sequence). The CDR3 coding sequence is TGCAGTGCTTTTTCCCCGGTGGGACTAGCGGGGTATGAGCAGTTCTTC. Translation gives CSAFSPVGLAGYEQFF.

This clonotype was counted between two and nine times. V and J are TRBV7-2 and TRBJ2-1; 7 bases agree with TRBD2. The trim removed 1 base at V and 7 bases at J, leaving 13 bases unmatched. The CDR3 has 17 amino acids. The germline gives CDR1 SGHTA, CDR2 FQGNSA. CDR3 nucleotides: TGTGCCAGCAGCTTAGGGTCGTTCGGGCGGGAGTGGAATGAGCAGTTCTTC. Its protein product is CASSLGSFGREWNEQFF.

The CDR3: CASSEPGEDTEAFF. The CDR3 DNA reads as TGCGCCAGCAGTGAGCCAGGGGAAGACACTGAAGCTTTCTTT. The V and J genes are TRBV10-2 and TRBJ1-1; D is perhaps TRBD1 (6 bases). V lost 2 bases and J lost 3, with 10 bases in between. Germline V CDR1 and CDR2: WSHSY, SAAADI. This CDR3 contains 14 residues.

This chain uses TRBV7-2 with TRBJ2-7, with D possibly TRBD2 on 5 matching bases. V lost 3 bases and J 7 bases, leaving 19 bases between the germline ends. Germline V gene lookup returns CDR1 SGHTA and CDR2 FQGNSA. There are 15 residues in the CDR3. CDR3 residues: CASSFAAPPGLEQYF. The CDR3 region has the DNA TGTGCCAGCAGCTTTGCGGCGCCTCCGGGGTTAGAGCAGTACTTC.

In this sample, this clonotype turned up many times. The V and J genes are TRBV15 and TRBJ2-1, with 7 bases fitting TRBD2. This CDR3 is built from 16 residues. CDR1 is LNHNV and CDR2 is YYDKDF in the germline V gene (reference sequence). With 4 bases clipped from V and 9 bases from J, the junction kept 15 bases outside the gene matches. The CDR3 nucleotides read TGTGCCACCAGCAACCCATTTGTGGCGGGAGTGACTGAGCAGTTCTTC. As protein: CATSNPFVAGVTEQFF. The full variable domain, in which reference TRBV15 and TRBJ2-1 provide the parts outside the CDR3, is DAMVIQNPRYQVTQFGKPVTLSCSQTLNHNVMYWYQQKSSQAPKLLFHYYDKDFNNEADTPDNFQSRRPNTSFCFLDIRSPGLGDTAMYLCATSNPFVAGVTEQFFGPGTRLTVL.

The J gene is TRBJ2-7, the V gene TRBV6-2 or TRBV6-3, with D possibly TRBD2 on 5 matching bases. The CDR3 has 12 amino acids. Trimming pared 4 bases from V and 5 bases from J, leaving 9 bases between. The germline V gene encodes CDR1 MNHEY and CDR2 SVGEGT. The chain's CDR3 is CASSWVSDEQYF. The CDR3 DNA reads TGTGCCAGCAGTTGGGTTAGCGACGAGCAGTACTTC.

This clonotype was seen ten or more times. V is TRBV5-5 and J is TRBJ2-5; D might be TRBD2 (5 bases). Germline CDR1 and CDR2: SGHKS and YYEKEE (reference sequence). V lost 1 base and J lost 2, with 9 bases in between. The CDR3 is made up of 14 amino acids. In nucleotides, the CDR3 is TGTGCCAGCAGCTTGTGGGGAGTTCAAGAGACCCAGTACTTC. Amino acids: CASSLWGVQETQYF. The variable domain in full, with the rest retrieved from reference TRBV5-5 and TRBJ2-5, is DAGVTQSPTHLIKTRGQQVTLRCSPISGHKSVSWYQQVLGQGPQFIFQYYEKEERGRGNFPDRFSARQFPNYSSELNVNALLLGDSALYLCASSLWGVQETQYFGPGTRLLVL.

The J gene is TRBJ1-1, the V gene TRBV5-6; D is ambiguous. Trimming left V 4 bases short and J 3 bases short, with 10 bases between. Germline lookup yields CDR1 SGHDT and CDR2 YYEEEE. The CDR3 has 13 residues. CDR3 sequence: CASSHLSDTEAFF. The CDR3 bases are TGTGCCAGCAGCCACCTTTCGGACACTGAAGCTTTCTTT.

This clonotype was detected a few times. The chain's CDR3 is CASSRGTGELFF. The CDR3 region has the DNA TGTGCCAGCAGCAGGGGAACCGGGGAGCTGTTTTTT. The chain recombines TRBV9 with TRBJ2-2, with D tentatively TRBD1 (5 bases). This CDR3 is 12 amino acids long. From germline, CDR1 is SGDLS and CDR2 YYNGEE. The V end lost 4 bases, the J end lost 5 bases, and 6 bases lay between the germline ends. Filled out from reference TRBV9 and TRBJ2-2, the complete variable domain reads DSGVTQTPKHLITATGQRVTLRCSPRSGDLSVYWYQQSLDQGLQFLIQYYNGEERAKGNILERFSAQQFPDLHSELNLSSLELGDSALYFCASSRGTGELFFGEGSRLTVL.

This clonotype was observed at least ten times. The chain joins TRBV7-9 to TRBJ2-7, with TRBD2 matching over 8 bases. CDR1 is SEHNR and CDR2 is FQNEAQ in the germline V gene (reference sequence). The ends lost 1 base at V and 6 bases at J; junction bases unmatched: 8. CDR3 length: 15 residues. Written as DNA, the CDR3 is TGTGCCAGCAGCTTAGGATCGAGCGGGAGAGGCGAGCAGTACTTC. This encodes CASSLGSSGRGEQYF.